These T cell receptor beta chains were read from a single sample in a study of T cells in Graves' hyperthyroidism and ophthalmopathy. MiXCR, applied by TCRdb to the multiplex PCR reads, yields one record per CDR3 protein. The sample yields around 530,000 distinct CDR3 sequences, over 15% seen once. The material sequenced was blood. These receptors came from a woman younger than 35 with Graves' ophthalmopathy. CDR3s include the opening cysteine and the closing phenylalanine or tryptophan. A D gene is named only where the DNA matches it firmly. Some rows mark clone size as missing; the rest say once, few, many or name a class of expanded clone.

J: TRBJ1-1
D: -
V: TRBV6-2/TRBV6-3
size: many
DNA: TGTGCCAGCACCCGGGCCGCTGAAGCTTTCTTT
CDR3: CASTRAAEAFF

J: TRBJ2-2
D: -
V: TRBV5-1
size: -
DNA: TGCGCCAGCAGCTCCGACAGGACGAACACCGGGGAGCTGTTTTTT
CDR3: CASSSDRTNTGELFF

J: TRBJ2-1
D: -
V: TRBV19
size: few
DNA: TGTGCCAGTAGTATAGATCAGGTTAGCGGCTCCTACAATGAGCAGTTCTTC
CDR3: CASSIDQVSGSYNEQFF

J: TRBJ1-3
D: TRBD1
V: TRBV28
size: many
DNA: TGTGCCAGCAGTTTGCCAAGGACAGGGGGCTCTGGAAACACCATATATTTT
CDR3: CASSLPRTGGSGNTIYF

J: TRBJ1-1
D: TRBD1
V: TRBV27
size: many
DNA: TGTGCCAGCAGTTTATCGGGGACAGGATACACTGAAGCTTTCTTT
CDR3: CASSLSGTGYTEAFF

J: TRBJ2-1
D: -
V: TRBV5-1
size: -
DNA: TGCGCCAGCAGCTTTTTAGTTAAGGCCGATGAGCAGTTCTTC
CDR3: CASSFLVKADEQFF

J: TRBJ2-7
D: -
V: TRBV6-2/TRBV6-3
size: -
DNA: TGTGCCAGCTGGGGGCTCGACGAGCAGTACTTC
CDR3: CASWGLDEQYF

J: TRBJ1-4
D: -
V: TRBV5-5
size: -
DNA: TGTGCCAGCAGCCCCACTTCGTGGGACACCGGTGAAAAACTGTTTTTT
CDR3: CASSPTSWDTGEKLFF

J: TRBJ1-3
D: -
V: TRBV11-2
size: many
DNA: TGTGCCAGCAGCTTAGGACAGGCGAGAAACACCATATATTTT
CDR3: CASSLGQARNTIYF

J: TRBJ2-1
D: TRBD1
V: TRBV6-2/TRBV6-3
size: many
DNA: TGTGCCAGCAGTTACGTTCCAGGGACAGGGATCAATGAGCAGTTCTTC
CDR3: CASSYVPGTGINEQFF

J: TRBJ1-5
D: -
V: TRBV28
size: -
DNA: TGTGCCAGCACCTCCCGTCGCGGGACGGGGTACAATCAGCCCCAGCATTTT
CDR3: CASTSRRGTGYNQPQHF

J: TRBJ2-2
D: TRBD2
V: TRBV19
size: -
DNA: TGTGCCAGTAGTAGACTAGCGGGAGCACTTGGGAACACCGGGGAGCTGTTTTTT
CDR3: CASSRLAGALGNTGELFF

J: TRBJ2-7
D: -
V: TRBV28
size: many
DNA: TGTGCCAGCACCTACCCCGAAGCCCCCTACGAGCAGTACTTC
CDR3: CASTYPEAPYEQYF

J: TRBJ2-7
D: TRBD2
V: TRBV28
size: many
DNA: TGTGCCAGCAGTTTTAGTCTAGCGGGAGGACGGCTGGCCTACGAGCAGTACTTC
CDR3: CASSFSLAGGRLAYEQYF

J: TRBJ2-7
D: TRBD1
V: TRBV28
size: -
DNA: TGTGCCAGCAGTTTGGGGGACAGGGATTCCTACGAGCAGTACTTC
CDR3: CASSLGDRDSYEQYF

J: TRBJ1-4
D: TRBD1
V: TRBV20-1
size: many
DNA: TGCAGTGCTAGAGATCGGACAGGGGCGGGCGAAAAACTGTTTTTT
CDR3: CSARDRTGAGEKLFF

J: TRBJ2-2
D: TRBD1
V: TRBV27
size: many
DNA: TGTGCCAGCAGCCAATTTCAGGGGGCCGGCACCGGGGAGCTGTTTTTT
CDR3: CASSQFQGAGTGELFF

J: TRBJ2-3
D: TRBD2
V: TRBV20-1
size: many
DNA: TGCAGTGCTCCATTCCCCCGGACTAGCGGGAGAACAGATACGCAGTATTTT
CDR3: CSAPFPRTSGRTDTQYF

J: TRBJ2-7
D: TRBD1
V: TRBV3-1
size: -
DNA: TGTGCCAGCAGCCGAATGCCCGGGACAGGGTCCCACGAGCAGTACTTC
CDR3: CASSRMPGTGSHEQYF

J: TRBJ1-6
D: -
V: TRBV20-1
size: -
DNA: TGCAGTGCAGCATTTGGCCCACCCCTCCACTTT
CDR3: CSAAFGPPLHF

J: TRBJ2-5
D: TRBD2
V: TRBV4-1
size: many
DNA: TGCGCCAGCAGCCAAGGAAGGACTAGCGGGGAAGAGACCCAGTACTTC
CDR3: CASSQGRTSGEETQYF

J: TRBJ1-1
D: TRBD1
V: TRBV27
size: -
DNA: TGTGCCAGCAGTTTAAGAGGCCCCGGGACAGACACTGAAGCTTTCTTT
CDR3: CASSLRGPGTDTEAFF

J: TRBJ2-7
D: -
V: TRBV28
size: once
DNA: TGTGCCAGCAGTTTAACGGGGACCCCCGCCTACGAGCAGTACTTC
CDR3: CASSLTGTPAYEQYF

J: TRBJ2-2
D: -
V: TRBV27
size: -
DNA: TGTGCCAGCAGTTCACAGAACACCGGGGAGCTGTTTTTT
CDR3: CASSSQNTGELFF

J: TRBJ2-7
D: -
V: TRBV25-1
size: -
DNA: TGTGCCAGCAGTGAATGGTGGTCATCAGCACCCTACGAGCAGTACTTC
CDR3: CASSEWWSSAPYEQYF

J: TRBJ2-2
D: TRBD1
V: TRBV11-2
size: many
DNA: TGTGCCAGCAGCTTATTCAGGGGGACAACAGCCGGGGAGCTGTTTTTT
CDR3: CASSLFRGTTAGELFF

J: TRBJ1-1
D: -
V: TRBV6-1
size: many
DNA: TGTGCCAGCAGTGAACTAGCCGAGGGGACTGAAGCTTTCTTT
CDR3: CASSELAEGTEAFF

J: TRBJ1-2
D: -
V: TRBV7-2
size: -
DNA: TGTGCCAGCAGCTTAGACAGCGCCTGGACCTTC
CDR3: CASSLDSAWTF

J: TRBJ1-1
D: TRBD1
V: TRBV20-1
size: -
DNA: TGCAGTGCTCGCCTACCGGGACAGTCGGGCACTGAAGCTTTCTTT
CDR3: CSARLPGQSGTEAFF

J: TRBJ1-1
D: -
V: TRBV4-2
size: -
DNA: TGTGCCAGCAGCCAAGCCCTCGGTCTCGGCACTGAAGCTTTCTTT
CDR3: CASSQALGLGTEAFF

J: TRBJ1-5
D: -
V: TRBV5-6
size: -
DNA: TGTGCCAGCAGCTCCACAGGGTCTCCTTATAGCAATCAGCCCCAGCATTTT
CDR3: CASSSTGSPYSNQPQHF

J: TRBJ2-2
D: -
V: TRBV20-1
size: few
DNA: TGCAGTGCTAGAGAGGGGCTAGCTAACGGGGAGCTGTTTTTT
CDR3: CSAREGLANGELFF

J: TRBJ1-1
D: -
V: TRBV6-2/TRBV6-3
size: many
DNA: TGTGCCAGCAGTTACTTATCCGGGGGCGACACTGAAGCTTTCTTT
CDR3: CASSYLSGGDTEAFF

J: TRBJ2-7
D: -
V: TRBV27
size: many
DNA: TGTGCCAGCAGTTCCCCCCGGGGCTCCTACGAGCAGTACTTC
CDR3: CASSSPRGSYEQYF

J: TRBJ1-2
D: -
V: TRBV15
size: -
DNA: TGTGCCACCAGCAGAGAAGGGTGGAACTATGGCTACACCTTC
CDR3: CATSREGWNYGYTF

J: TRBJ1-2
D: TRBD1
V: TRBV20-1
size: few
DNA: TGCAGTGCTGAGACAGGGCAGGGGCCGCTTAACTATGGCTACACCTTC
CDR3: CSAETGQGPLNYGYTF

J: TRBJ2-7
D: TRBD2
V: TRBV2
size: -
DNA: TGTGCCAGCAGGGGGACTAGCGGGAGGAATGAGCAGTACTTC
CDR3: CASRGTSGRNEQYF

J: TRBJ2-1
D: -
V: TRBV12-3/TRBV12-4
size: many
DNA: TGTGCCAGCACCTCCTTTCCACAGGCCTACAATGAGCAGTTCTTC
CDR3: CASTSFPQAYNEQFF

J: TRBJ2-7
D: TRBD2
V: TRBV7-2
size: -
DNA: TGTGCCGGCAGCTTAGCGGGGGCGTACGAGCAGTACTTC
CDR3: CAGSLAGAYEQYF

J: TRBJ2-3
D: TRBD2
V: TRBV28
size: -
DNA: TGTGCCAGCAGTACCCCGGGACTAGCGGGGGAAGGTACAGATACGCAGTATTTT
CDR3: CASSTPGLAGEGTDTQYF

J: TRBJ2-3
D: TRBD1
V: TRBV6-4
size: -
DNA: TGTGCCAGCAGTTACCACAGGGGCGTAGATGCGCAGTATTTT
CDR3: CASSYHRGVDAQYF